The 22 T cell receptor beta chains below all came from one sample that was sequenced in a study of blood T cell repertoires in COVID-19. Sequencing was performed with immunoSEQ multiplex PCR; in TCRdb, only in-frame clones are kept and a portion is missing. This table has a few hundred thousand clones, 90% appearing once. Sample: PBMCs or T cells enriched from blood (not recorded which). These receptors all stem from a man younger than 45 who had been exposed to COVID-19.

The V and J genes are TRBV19 and TRBJ2-3, with a possible D match to TRBD2 (6 bases). Germline V lookup: CDR1 LNHDA, CDR2 SQIVND (reference sequence). CDR3 length: 14 residues. The V end was cut by 7 bases, the J end by 3 bases, with 14 bases between. The CDR3 here is CASNPGLPTDTQYF. DNA for the CDR3: TGTGCCAGTAATCCGGGACTGCCGACAGATACGCAGTATTTT.

This clone was recorded only once. CDR3 sequence (DNA): TGCGCCAGCAGCCACGCAGGGTATCCTGAAGCTTTCTTT. Its protein is CASSHAGYPEAFF. The rearrangement joins TRBV4-1 to TRBJ1-1, with a tentative D call TRBD1 (5 bases). Germline CDR1 is MGHRA and CDR2 is YSYEKL. The germline V and J ends were trimmed by 3 bases and 6 bases, with 11 bases remaining between them. This CDR3 comprises 13 residues.

This clone was observed a few times. This chain joins TRBV7-8 and TRBJ2-3, with D possibly matching TRBD1 (5 bases). V was cut by 4 bases and J by 0 bases, with 11 bases left in between. There are 15 residues in the CDR3. Germline values: CDR1 SGHVS, CDR2 FQNEAQ. CDR3 loop: CASSSRQTSTDTQYF. CDR3 sequence (DNA): TGTGCCAGCAGCTCGCGACAGACTAGCACAGATACGCAGTATTTT.

The CDR3 DNA sequence: TGTGCCAGCATTTTGACAGGAGGCGGTTATTCACCCCTCCACTTT. Amino acid sequence: CASILTGGGYSPLHF. V and J are TRBV2 and TRBJ1-6; the D gene is possibly TRBD1 (6 bases). V shed 7 bases and J shed 8 bases, with 18 bases lying between them. The CDR3 is 15 amino acids. Germline V gene sequence: CDR1 SNHLY, CDR2 FYNNEI.

The CDR3 loop reads CASSSGEDRGPGYTF. CDR3 sequence (DNA): TGCGCCAGCAGCTCGGGTGAAGACAGGGGGCCTGGCTACACCTTC. This sequence joins TRBV5-1 and TRBJ1-2, with TRBD1 matching over 10 bases. The V gene's germline CDR1 is SGHRS and CDR2 YFSETQ. The CDR3 has 15 amino acids. J was trimmed by 7 bases and V by 3 bases; bases with no gene match: 9.

The chain recombines TRBV15 with TRBJ2-3; D gene uncertain. The CDR3 loop spans 14 amino acids. Per germline, CDR1 LNHNV and CDR2 YYDKDF (reference sequence). V dropped 0 bases and J dropped 2 bases, with 6 bases sitting between them. The CDR3 nucleotides are TGTGCCACCAGCAGAGATCCCCACACAGATACGCAGTATTTT. It is translated as CATSRDPHTDTQYF.

This clone was counted between two and nine times. This sequence joins TRBV7-9 and TRBJ2-5; TRBD2 agrees at 7 bases. With 5 bases clipped from V and 4 bases from J, the junction kept 4 bases outside the gene matches. Germline lookup yields CDR1 SEHNR and CDR2 FQNEAQ (reference sequence). The CDR3 totals 13 residues. As DNA, the CDR3 is TGTGCCAGCAGCGGCACTAGCGCAGAGACCCAGTACTTC. Residues: CASSGTSAETQYF.

V usage is TRBV5-1 and J usage is TRBJ2-3; no reliable D call. The CDR3 sequence is 15 residues long. Germline lookup yields CDR1 SGHRS and CDR2 YFSETQ. V lost 3 bases to trimming and J lost 1 base, with 12 bases between them. The CDR3, as DNA: TGCGCCAGCAGCTCACCAAACCGGGGCACAGATACGCAGTATTTT. It translates to CASSSPNRGTDTQYF.

This rearrangement joins TRBV7-6 to TRBJ1-1; TRBD1 matches 7 bases. J lost 3 bases, V lost 0 bases, and 4 bases had no gene match. This CDR3 spans 15 amino acids. Germline V gene sequence: CDR1 SGHVS, CDR2 FNYEAQ. The CDR3 sequence: CASSLAGQIYTEAFF. The CDR3 nucleotides are TGTGCCAGCAGCTTAGCGGGACAGATTTACACTGAAGCTTTCTTT.

The CDR3 coding sequence is TGTGCCAGCTCGCAACAGACAGGGGGTAATGAAAAACTGTTTTTT. This encodes CASSQQTGGNEKLFF. The rearrangement links TRBV18 to TRBJ1-4, with 9 bases that match TRBD1. The ends lost 6 bases at V and 4 bases at J; junction bases unmatched: 6. Germline CDR1 reads KGHSH; CDR2 reads LQKENI. This CDR3 region has 15 residues.

J is TRBJ2-3 and V is TRBV3-1 (or the pseudogene TRBV3-2); 8 bases agree with TRBD2. Trimming took 1 base from V and 2 from J; bases not matched to a gene: 2. The length of the CDR3 is 15 residues. Germline CDR1 reads LGHDT; CDR2 reads YNNKEL (reference sequence). DNA of the CDR3: TGTGCCAGCAGCCAAGTAGCGGGGTTCACAGATACGCAGTATTTT. This codes for CASSQVAGFTDTQYF.

The gene calls are TRBV7-9 and TRBJ1-4, with unresolved D. V shed 2 bases and J shed 7 bases, with 11 bases lying between them. Per germline, CDR1 SEHNR and CDR2 FQNEAQ (reference sequence). This CDR3 contains 14 residues. This CDR3 reads CASSLPGISEKLFF. The DNA of the CDR3 is TGTGCCAGCAGCTTACCCGGGATTAGTGAAAAACTGTTTTTT.

This chain uses TRBV27 with TRBJ2-3, with 9 positions matching TRBD2. The length of the CDR3 is 15 residues. Germline CDR1 reads MNHEY; CDR2 reads SMNVEV (reference sequence). The trim removed 5 bases at V and 5 bases at J, leaving 8 bases unmatched. The CDR3 is CASSPGLAIGDTQYF. CDR3 sequence (DNA): TGTGCCAGCAGTCCGGGACTAGCCATTGGAGATACGCAGTATTTT.

This chain uses TRBV19 with TRBJ1-6, with D unclear. This CDR3 has 12 amino acids. V gave up 6 bases and J gave up 10 bases, with 10 bases separating them. Looked up from germline, CDR1 is LNHDA and CDR2 is SQIVND (reference sequence). DNA of the CDR3: TGTGCCAGTAGCCCGGGTCGGTCACCCCTCCACTTT. Translated: CASSPGRSPLHF. Full variable domain (missing parts from reference TRBV19 and TRBJ1-6): DGGITQSPKYLFRKEGQNVTLSCEQNLNHDAMYWYRQDPGQGLRLIYYSQIVNDFQKGDIAEGYSVSREKKESFPLTVTSAQKNPTAFYLCASSPGRSPLHFGNGTRLTVT.

DNA for the CDR3: TGCGCCAGCAGCCAGGGACAGGGGGTCTATGGCTACACCTTC. Translated, it gives CASSQGQGVYGYTF. V is TRBV5-1 and J is TRBJ1-2; TRBD1 agrees at 11 bases. With 4 bases clipped from V and 4 bases from J, the junction kept 3 bases outside the gene matches. This CDR3 comprises 14 residues. Germline assignment: CDR1 SGHRS and CDR2 YFSETQ.

There are a few counts of this clone. The chain joins TRBV7-2 to TRBJ1-2; no clear D. V was trimmed by 2 bases and J by 4 bases, leaving 14 bases between them. The CDR3 consists of 15 residues. The germline V gene encodes CDR1 SGHTA and CDR2 FQGNSA. The CDR3 DNA is TGTGCCAGCAGCTTATCTTCGGCAGGACTCTATGGCTACACCTTC. Translating it yields CASSLSSAGLYGYTF.

J is TRBJ1-5 and V is TRBV5-4, with 7 bases that match TRBD1. Germline values: CDR1 SGHNT, CDR2 YYREEE (reference sequence). Trimming took 2 bases from V and 7 from J; bases not matched to a gene: 3. CDR3 length equals 13 residues. The CDR3 sequence is CASSFDREQPQHF. CDR3 DNA sequence: TGTGCCAGCAGCTTCGACAGGGAACAGCCCCAGCATTTT.

This chain uses TRBV7-7 with TRBJ1-5; tentative D call: TRBD1 (5 bases). V dropped 0 bases and J dropped 6 bases, with 12 bases sitting between them. The CDR3 has 15 residues. The V gene's germline CDR1 is SSHAT and CDR2 FNYEAQ (reference sequence). For the CDR3, the DNA is TGTGCCAGCAGCTTAGCGTACAGGCCCCCTCAGCCCCAGCATTTT. This translates into CASSLAYRPPQPQHF.

This chain uses TRBV9 with TRBJ2-2; 13 bases line up with TRBD2. J was trimmed by 3 bases and V by 0 bases; bases with no gene match: 2. CDR1 and CDR2 from the germline V gene are SGDLS and YYNGEE. This CDR3 region has 17 residues. DNA for the CDR3: TGTGCCAGCAGCGTAGATGGGACTAGCGGGGACACCGGGGAGCTGTTTTTT. It encodes CASSVDGTSGDTGELFF.

CDR3 sequence: CASGTRTAEAFF. CDR3 DNA: TGTGCCAGCGGTACAAGGACAGCTGAAGCTTTCTTT. V usage is TRBV11-2 and J usage is TRBJ1-1; perhaps TRBD1 as D (6 bases). Germline loops: CDR1 SGHAT, CDR2 FQNNGV. Trimming removed 8 bases at V and 6 bases at J, with 13 bases between. The CDR3 length is 12 residues.

This chain joins TRBV7-9 and TRBJ1-3; TRBD1 might be the D (6 bases). This CDR3 spans 18 amino acids. V was shortened by 1 base and J by 0 bases, with 16 bases between the two germline ends. Germline loops: CDR1 SEHNR, CDR2 FQNEAQ (reference sequence). The CDR3 sequence: CASSLGFPQGNSGNTIYF. In DNA, the CDR3 is TGTGCCAGCAGCTTAGGATTCCCACAGGGAAACTCTGGAAACACCATATATTTT.

This clone was observed once. The V and J genes are TRBV27 and TRBJ1-2; 7 bases match TRBD1. J lost 6 bases, V lost 5 bases, and 9 bases had no gene match. The germline CDR1 and CDR2 sequences are MNHEY and SMNVEV (reference sequence). CDR3 length equals 14 residues. The CDR3: CASSASTGYDGYTF. The CDR3 bases are TGTGCCAGCAGTGCCTCGACAGGGTATGATGGCTACACCTTC.